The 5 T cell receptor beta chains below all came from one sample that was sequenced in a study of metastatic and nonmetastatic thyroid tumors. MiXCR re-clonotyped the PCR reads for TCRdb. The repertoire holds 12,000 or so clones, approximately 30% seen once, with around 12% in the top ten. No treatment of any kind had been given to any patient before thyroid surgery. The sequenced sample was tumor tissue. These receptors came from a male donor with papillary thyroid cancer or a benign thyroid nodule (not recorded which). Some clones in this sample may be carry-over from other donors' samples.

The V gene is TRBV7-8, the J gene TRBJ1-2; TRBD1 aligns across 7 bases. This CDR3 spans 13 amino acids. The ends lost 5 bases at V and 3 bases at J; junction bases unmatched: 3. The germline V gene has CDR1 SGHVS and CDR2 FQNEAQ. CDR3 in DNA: TGTGCCAGCAGCGTCGGACAGGACTATGGCTACACCTTC. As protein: CASSVGQDYGYTF. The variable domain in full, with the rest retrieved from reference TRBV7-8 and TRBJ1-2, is GAGVSQSPRYKVAKRGQDVALRCDPISGHVSLFWYQQALGQGPEFLTYFQNEAQLDKSGLPSDRFFAERPEGSVSTLKIQRTQQEDSAVYLCASSVGQDYGYTFGSGTRLTVV.

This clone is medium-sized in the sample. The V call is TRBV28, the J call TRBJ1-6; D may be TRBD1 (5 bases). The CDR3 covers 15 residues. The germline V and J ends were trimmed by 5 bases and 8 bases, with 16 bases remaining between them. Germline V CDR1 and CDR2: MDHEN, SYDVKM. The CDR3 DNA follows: TGTGCCAGCAGTCCCTCCAGCTGGGGGGATTCACCCCTCCACTTT. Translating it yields CASSPSSWGDSPLHF.

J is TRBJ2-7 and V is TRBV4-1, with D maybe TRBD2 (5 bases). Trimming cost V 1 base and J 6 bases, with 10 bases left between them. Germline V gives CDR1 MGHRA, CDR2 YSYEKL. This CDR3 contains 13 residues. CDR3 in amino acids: CASSQVLASEQYF. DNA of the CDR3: TGCGCCAGCAGCCAAGTTCTAGCCTCCGAGCAGTACTTC.

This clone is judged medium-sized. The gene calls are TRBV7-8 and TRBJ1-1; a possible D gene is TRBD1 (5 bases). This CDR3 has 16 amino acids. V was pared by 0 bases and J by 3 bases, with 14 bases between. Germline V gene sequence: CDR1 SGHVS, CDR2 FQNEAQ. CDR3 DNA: TGTGCCAGCAGCTTAGCGTGGTCAGGGAGGCACACTGAAGCTTTCTTT. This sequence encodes CASSLAWSGRHTEAFF.

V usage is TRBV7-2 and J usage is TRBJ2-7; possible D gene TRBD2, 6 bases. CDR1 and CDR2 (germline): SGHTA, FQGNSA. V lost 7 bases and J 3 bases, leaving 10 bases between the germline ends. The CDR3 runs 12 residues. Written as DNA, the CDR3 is TGTGCCAGCATCTCGGGACTCTACGAGCAGTACTTC. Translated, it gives CASISGLYEQYF.